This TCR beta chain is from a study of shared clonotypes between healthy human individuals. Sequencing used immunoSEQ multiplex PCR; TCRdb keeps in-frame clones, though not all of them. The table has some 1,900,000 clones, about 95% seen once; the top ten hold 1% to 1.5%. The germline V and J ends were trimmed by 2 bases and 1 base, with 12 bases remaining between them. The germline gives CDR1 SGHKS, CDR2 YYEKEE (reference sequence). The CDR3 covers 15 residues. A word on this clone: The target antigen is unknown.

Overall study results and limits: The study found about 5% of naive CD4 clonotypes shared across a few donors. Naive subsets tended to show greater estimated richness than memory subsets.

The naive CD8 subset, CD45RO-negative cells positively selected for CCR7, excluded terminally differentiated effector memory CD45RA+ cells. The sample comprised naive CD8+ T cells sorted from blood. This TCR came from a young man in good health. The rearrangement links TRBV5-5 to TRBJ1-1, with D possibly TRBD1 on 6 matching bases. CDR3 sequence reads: CASSFGEGENTEAFF. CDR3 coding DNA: TGTGCCAGCAGCTTCGGGGAGGGGGAGAACACTGAAGCTTTCTTT.